Presented here are 17 T cell receptor beta chains from one specimen sequenced in a study of blood T cell repertoires in COVID-19. Clones were sequenced by immunoSEQ multiplex PCR, and TCRdb holds only the in-frame ones, with some missing. The sample holds some 71,000 clones; about nine tenths are singletons and the top ten take 4.5% to 5.5%. Sequencing was done on a sample of peripheral blood. The receptors originated from a woman younger than 35 with acute or convalescent COVID-19.

This clone was detected only once. The chain combines TRBV3-1 (or the pseudogene TRBV3-2) with TRBJ2-7; D is unclear. The CDR3 is 12 amino acids. V was trimmed by 0 bases and J by 6 bases, leaving 6 bases between them. Germline lookup yields CDR1 LGHDT and CDR2 YNNKEL (reference sequence). CDR3 nucleotide sequence: TGTGCCAGCAGCCAAGATCGTAGCGAGCAGTACTTC. It yields the protein CASSQDRSEQYF.

A few counts support this clone. J is TRBJ1-1 and V is TRBV4-1, with D uncertain. The CDR3 totals 14 residues. Germline V lookup: CDR1 MGHRA, CDR2 YSYEKL. The V end was cut by 2 bases, the J end by 1 base, with 8 bases between. This chain's CDR3 is CASSQMTQNTEAFF. DNA of the CDR3: TGCGCCAGCAGCCAAATGACACAGAACACTGAAGCTTTCTTT.

The chain uses TRBV19 and TRBJ1-2, with 9 bases matching TRBD1. The CDR3 is 14 amino acids. Looked up from germline, CDR1 is LNHDA and CDR2 is SQIVND (reference sequence). J lost 2 bases, V lost 9 bases, and 7 bases had no gene match. CDR3 coding DNA: TGTGCCAGCCAACAGGGGGCCAAAAACTATGGCTACACCTTC. Translation: CASQQGAKNYGYTF.

V is TRBV5-1 and J is TRBJ1-2; D might be TRBD1 (6 bases). V was trimmed by 3 bases and J by 5 bases, leaving 11 bases between them. Germline CDR1 reads SGHRS; CDR2 reads YFSETQ. This CDR3 is 13 amino acids long. The CDR3 DNA reads as TGCGCCAGCAGCTCGGGACAACAATATGGCTACACCTTC. Its translation: CASSSGQQYGYTF.

The J gene is TRBJ2-5, the V gene TRBV6-2 or TRBV6-3, with 10 bases lining up with TRBD1. The germline gives CDR1 MNHEY, CDR2 SVGEGT. The CDR3 is 16 residues long. The J segment lost 7 bases and the V segment lost 5 bases, leaving 13 bases of the junction unmatched. CDR3 nucleotide sequence: TGTGCCAGCAGTCACGACAGGGGGCCCCTCCAATGGACCCAGTACTTC. It translates to CASSHDRGPLQWTQYF.

CDR3 in DNA: TGTGCCAGCAGTAACCGACAGGGGTCCCAAGAGACCCAGTACTTC. Protein: CASSNRQGSQETQYF. This rearrangement joins TRBV6-2 or TRBV6-3 to TRBJ2-5; 8 nucleotides align to TRBD1. This CDR3 contains 15 residues. With 5 bases clipped from V and 1 base from J, the junction kept 6 bases outside the gene matches. The germline V gene has CDR1 MNHEY and CDR2 SVGEGT.

The chain recombines TRBV6-2 or TRBV6-3 with TRBJ1-1; 7 nucleotides agree with TRBD1. The CDR3 spans 14 residues. V gave up 6 bases and J gave up 5 bases; unmatched junction bases: 9. CDR1 is MNHEY, CDR2 SVGEGT, per germline. The chain's CDR3 is CASSFAQGTTEAFF. CDR3 nucleotides: TGTGCCAGCAGCTTCGCACAGGGGACAACTGAAGCTTTCTTT.

The CDR3 spells CASSQAPVAGVSDEQFF. In DNA, the CDR3 is TGCGCCAGCAGCCAAGCCCCCGTAGCGGGAGTCTCTGATGAGCAGTTCTTC. This chain connects TRBV4-3 to TRBJ2-1, with TRBD2 identical over 9 bases. V lost 1 base and J lost 8; bases outside the gene matches: 12. This CDR3 contains 17 residues. CDR1 is LGHNA and CDR2 is YSLEER in the germline V gene.

This rearrangement joins TRBV6-6 to TRBJ1-1; 8 nucleotides agree with TRBD1. J gave up 7 bases and V 7 bases, and 8 bases lay outside the gene matches. The germline V gene has CDR1 MNHNY and CDR2 SVGAGI (reference sequence). The CDR3 sequence is 13 residues long. CDR3 coding DNA: TGTGCCAGCACCCGGACAGGGCCAAATGAAGCTTTCTTT. It encodes CASTRTGPNEAFF.

The rearrangement uses TRBV29-1 and TRBJ1-2; the D is unclear. Germline assignment: CDR1 SQVTM and CDR2 ANQGSEA. The CDR3 runs to 14 residues. The V gene lost 2 bases and the J gene lost 4 bases, with 14 bases spanning the gap. CDR3 sequence: CSVETIGSSYGYTF. The DNA of the CDR3 is TGCAGCGTTGAAACCATAGGGAGCTCCTATGGCTACACCTTC.

The J gene is TRBJ2-7, the V gene TRBV27, with D perhaps TRBD1 (6 bases). The length of the CDR3 is 13 residues. Germline V CDR1 and CDR2: MNHEY, SMNVEV (reference sequence). V was clipped by 4 bases and J by 1 base, with 8 bases between them. The CDR3 reads CASSYQGSYEQYF. CDR3 coding DNA: TGTGCCAGCAGTTATCAGGGGTCCTACGAGCAGTACTTC.

This clone was recorded once. The chain carries TRBV5-5 and TRBJ2-1; 11 bases fit TRBD2. The V segment lost 4 bases and the J segment 0 bases; nucleotides outside the gene matches: 9. This CDR3 region has 18 residues. Per the germline V gene, CDR1 is SGHKS and CDR2 is YYEKEE (reference sequence). The CDR3 reads CASSIGTSGYSSYNEQFF. CDR3 bases: TGTGCCAGCAGCATCGGGACTAGCGGCTATAGCTCCTACAATGAGCAGTTCTTC.

The chain recombines TRBV4-1 with TRBJ2-7; TRBD2 aligns across 7 bases. The trim removed 1 base at V and 6 bases at J, leaving 9 bases unmatched. The CDR3 spans 15 residues. CDR1 is MGHRA, CDR2 YSYEKL, per germline. In nucleotides, the CDR3 is TGCGCCAGCAGCCAAGGTGGGGGGAGGGCCGTCGAGCAGTACTTC. This sequence encodes CASSQGGGRAVEQYF.

The J gene is TRBJ2-1, the V gene TRBV7-9; perhaps TRBD1 as D (6 bases). The length of the CDR3 is 14 residues. Germline V gene sequence: CDR1 SEHNR, CDR2 FQNEAQ (reference sequence). Trimming removed 3 bases at V and 5 bases at J, with 11 bases between. The CDR3 spells CASSFGTKHNEQFF. The CDR3 DNA follows: TGTGCCAGCAGCTTCGGGACAAAGCACAATGAGCAGTTCTTC.

V and J are TRBV5-1 and TRBJ2-2; 10 bases are a match to TRBD1. V shed 4 bases and J 6 bases; nucleotides not matched to a gene: 9. CDR1 is SGHRS and CDR2 is YFSETQ in the germline V gene. The CDR3 runs to 16 residues. The CDR3: CASSERTGGGAGELFF. The CDR3 nucleotides read TGCGCCAGCAGCGAACGGACAGGGGGTGGTGCCGGGGAGCTGTTTTTT.

V and J are TRBV30 and TRBJ1-2; TRBD1 matches at 8 bases. Per germline, CDR1 GTSNPN and CDR2 SVGIG (reference sequence). The trim removed 2 bases at V and 2 bases at J, leaving 1 base unmatched. This CDR3 is 13 amino acids long. The CDR3 DNA follows: TGTGCCTGGAGTAGACAGGGGAACTATGGCTACACCTTC. This gives the protein CAWSRQGNYGYTF.

The J gene is TRBJ1-3, the V gene TRBV4-1; the D is unclear. Between the trimmed V and J ends, which lost 4 bases and 0 bases, there was a span of 13 bases. CDR1 and CDR2 from the germline V gene are MGHRA and YSYEKL. The CDR3 spans 16 residues. CDR3 coding DNA: TGCGCCAGCAGCCCCAAACCGGGGATCTCTGGAAACACCATATATTTT. Residues: CASSPKPGISGNTIYF.